This T cell receptor (beta chain) was documented in a study of blood T cell repertoires in COVID-19. Study details: COVID-19 samples, acute and convalescent, were from the United States, Italy and Spain. From T cells, B-cell-depleted T cells, or PBMCs came the material, which was cDNA or gDNA.

This table comes from immunoSEQ multiplex PCR, and its TCRdb copy is limited to in-frame clones, with some not included. The sample lists roughly 150,000 clones, 65% to 90% occurring once. The origin of this receptor is a middle-aged man with acute or convalescent COVID-19. Source material: peripheral blood.

The CDR3 nucleotides read TGTGCCAGCAGCTTAGATCCCGGTCTACTAGCGGGAGTAGCGAATGAGCAGTTCTTC. As protein: CASSLDPGLLAGVANEQFF. This chain joins TRBV11-3 and TRBJ2-1; 11 bases align to TRBD2. V was clipped by 0 bases and J by 7 bases; unmatched bases: 14. Germline CDR1 reads SGHNT; CDR2 reads YENEEA. The CDR3 runs to 19 residues.